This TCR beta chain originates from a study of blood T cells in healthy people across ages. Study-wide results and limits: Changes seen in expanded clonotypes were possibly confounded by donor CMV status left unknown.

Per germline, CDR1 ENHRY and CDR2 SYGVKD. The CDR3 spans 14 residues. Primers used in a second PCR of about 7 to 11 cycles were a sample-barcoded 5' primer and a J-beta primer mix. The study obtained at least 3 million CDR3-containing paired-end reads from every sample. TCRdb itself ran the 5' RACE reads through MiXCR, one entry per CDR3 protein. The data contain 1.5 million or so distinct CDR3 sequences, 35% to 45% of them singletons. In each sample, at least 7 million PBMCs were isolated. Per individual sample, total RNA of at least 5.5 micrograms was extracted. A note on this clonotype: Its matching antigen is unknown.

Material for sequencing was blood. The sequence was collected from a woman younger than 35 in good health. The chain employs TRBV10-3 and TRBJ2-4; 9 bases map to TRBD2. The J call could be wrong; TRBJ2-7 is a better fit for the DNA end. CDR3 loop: CAIRNSGGNHEQYF. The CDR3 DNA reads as TGTGCCATCAGAAATAGCGGGGGAAACCACGAGCAGTACTTC.